This TCR beta chain was documented in a study of cytomegalovirus exposure and HLA in healthy donors. Donors counted as nominally healthy when sampled, yet unrecorded immune exposures were likely. Points from the study as a whole: TCR beta sequences reportedly predicted most subjects' HLA-A and HLA-B alleles accurately. Three chains tied to CMV proved CMV antigen-specific in vitro.

Both 60 Vbeta primers and 13 Jbeta primers went into the PCR. Only in-frame clones appear in the TCRdb table, and some are missing; sequencing was by immunoSEQ multiplex PCR. The repertoire holds under 150,000 clones, around four fifths seen once, with over 1% in the top ten. Concerning this clone itself: Its specificity is not known.

The CDR3 is made up of 19 amino acids. V lost 0 bases to trimming and J lost 4 bases; unmatched junction nucleotides: 11. The rearrangement links TRBV23-1 to TRBJ2-2; the match to TRBD2 covers 10 bases. TRBV23-1 falls under the ORF class, with uncertain function. Input material: PBMCs. The TCR comes from a boy aged 10-17 years in good health and CMV-seronegative. CDR3 coding DNA: TGCGCCAGCAGTCAATCGAAATCCAGCGGGAGGGATGGCACCGGGGAGCTGTTTTTT. Translating gives CASSQSKSSGRDGTGELFF.